One and the same sample provided the 2 T cell receptor beta chains below, sequenced in a study of beta chain features in type 1 diabetes. Findings and caveats of the study: All four CD4+ subsets of Type 1 diabetes patients contained TCRB CDR3s that were moderately but significantly shorter.

All of the isolated RNA was reverse transcribed, so expressed TCRB transcripts were sequenced. Libraries were prepared by immunoSEQ multiplex PCR; TCRdb keeps only in-frame clonotypes and omits some of them. The sample has 500,000 to 650,000 clones; around 12% are singletons. These receptors have no known antigen. Material for sequencing was naive CD4+ T cells from blood. Receptors originate from a young man with type 1 diabetes.

In its sample, this clone was seen a few times. The chain carries TRBV19 and TRBJ2-6; the D is unclear. V lost 6 bases, J lost 1 base, and 10 bases lay in between. The CDR3 has 15 residues. Germline CDR1 LNHDA, CDR2 SQIVND (reference sequence). The CDR3 is CASSTEASGANVLTF. The DNA of the CDR3 is TGTGCCAGTAGCACAGAGGCATCTGGGGCCAACGTCCTGACTTTC.

The rearrangement uses TRBV9 and TRBJ1-4; no reliable D call. Germline V CDR1 and CDR2: SGDLS, YYNGEE. Between the trimmed V and J ends, which lost 3 bases and 8 bases, there was a span of 8 bases. CDR3 size: 12 residues. The CDR3 here is CASSGWGEKLFF. CDR3 bases: TGTGCCAGCAGCGGTTGGGGAGAAAAACTGTTTTTT.